This entry describes one TCR beta chain. This record belongs to a study of blood T cell repertoires in COVID-19. On the study more broadly: T cells, B-cell-depleted T cells, or PBMCs provided the cDNA or gDNA that served as material.

Trimming pared 0 bases from V and 4 bases from J, leaving 9 bases between. This CDR3 has 14 residues. Germline values: CDR1 SGHTA, CDR2 FQGTGA. Per the original data handling: Amplifying reference gene primers gave estimates of nucleated cell counts. Sequencing was performed with immunoSEQ multiplex PCR; in TCRdb, only in-frame clones are kept and a portion is missing. V and J calls plus clone size are reproduced from that table; the DNA served to infer D and trimming. The data show about 280,000 clones, approximately 90% seen once. The chain combines TRBV7-3 with TRBJ1-2; weak D call: TRBD1 (6 bases). Sequenced material: peripheral blood. The TCR was taken from a young woman with active or convalescent COVID-19. The CDR3, as DNA: TGTGCCAGCAGCTTAACAGCAGGGGTCTATGGCTACACCTTC. It yields the protein CASSLTAGVYGYTF.